This TCR beta chain is from a study of shared clonotypes between healthy human individuals. Turning to the study itself: Contributing individuals were two females and a few males aged 18 to 49.

This CDR3 comprises 15 residues. The junction had 6 bases not matched to a gene; V was cut back by 2 bases and J by 4 bases. The V gene's germline CDR1 is SGHTA and CDR2 FQGNSA. Clones were read by immunoSEQ multiplex PCR, and TCRdb kept only the in-frame ones, dropping some. The sample shows millions of clones, roughly nine tenths of them seen only once. Overall study results and limits: The four-donor shared clonotypes exceeded non-shared clonotypes in generation probability, with non-shared ones scoring lower.

As regards this clone: Its specificity is unknown. Other DNA sequences within the sample encode an identical CDR3.

The donor cohort consisted entirely of Caucasian adults residing in Nashville, Tennessee. The source material was naive CD4+ T cells sorted from blood. Subset given: CD45RA+ positively selected. The source is a man between 18 and 29 years old in good health. J is TRBJ2-7 and V is TRBV7-2; TRBD2 aligns across 9 bases. CDR3 bases: TGTGCCAGCAGCTTATTGACTAGCGGTACGTACGAGCAGTACTTC. This sequence encodes CASSLLTSGTYEQYF.